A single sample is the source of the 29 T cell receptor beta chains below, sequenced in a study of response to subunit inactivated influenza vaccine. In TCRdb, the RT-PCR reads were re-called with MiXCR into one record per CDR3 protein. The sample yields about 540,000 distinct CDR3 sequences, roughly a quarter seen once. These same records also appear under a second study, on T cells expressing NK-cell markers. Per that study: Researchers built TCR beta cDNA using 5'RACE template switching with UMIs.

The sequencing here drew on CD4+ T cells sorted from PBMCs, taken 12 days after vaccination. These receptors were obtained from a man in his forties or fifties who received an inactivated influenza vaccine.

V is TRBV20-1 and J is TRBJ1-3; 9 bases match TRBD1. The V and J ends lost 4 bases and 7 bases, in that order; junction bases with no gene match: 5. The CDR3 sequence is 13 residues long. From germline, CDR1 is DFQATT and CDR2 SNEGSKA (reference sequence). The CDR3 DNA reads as TGCAGTGCTATAATTACAGGGGGCAACACCATATATTTT. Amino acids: CSAIITGGNTIYF.

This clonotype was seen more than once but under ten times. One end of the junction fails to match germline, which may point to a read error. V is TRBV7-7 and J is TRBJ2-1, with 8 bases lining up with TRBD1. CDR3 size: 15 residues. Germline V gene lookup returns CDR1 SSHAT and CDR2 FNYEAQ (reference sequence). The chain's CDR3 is CASSFGQGFYNEQFF. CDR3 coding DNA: TGTGCTAGCAGCTTCGGACAGGGCTTTTACAATGAGCAGTTCTTC.

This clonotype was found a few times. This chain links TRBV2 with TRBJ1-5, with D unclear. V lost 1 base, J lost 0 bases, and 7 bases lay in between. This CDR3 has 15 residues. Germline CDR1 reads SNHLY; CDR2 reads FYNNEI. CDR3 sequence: CASSEEGISNQPQHF. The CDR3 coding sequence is TGTGCCAGCAGTGAAGAGGGCATTAGCAATCAGCCCCAGCATTTT.

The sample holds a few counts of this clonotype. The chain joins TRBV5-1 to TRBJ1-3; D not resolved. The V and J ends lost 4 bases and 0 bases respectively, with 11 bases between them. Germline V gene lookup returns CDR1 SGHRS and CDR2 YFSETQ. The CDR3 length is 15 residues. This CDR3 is CASSLVGDSGNTIYF. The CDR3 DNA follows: TGCGCCAGCAGCCTAGTCGGGGACTCTGGAAACACCATATATTTT.

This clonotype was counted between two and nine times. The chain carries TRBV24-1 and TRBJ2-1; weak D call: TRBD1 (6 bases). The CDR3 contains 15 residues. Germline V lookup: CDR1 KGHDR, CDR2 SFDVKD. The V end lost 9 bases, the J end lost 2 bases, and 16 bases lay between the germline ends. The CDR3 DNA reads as TGTGCCACCCAGGGGCGCGGTAACACCTACAATGAGCAGTTCTTC. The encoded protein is CATQGRGNTYNEQFF.

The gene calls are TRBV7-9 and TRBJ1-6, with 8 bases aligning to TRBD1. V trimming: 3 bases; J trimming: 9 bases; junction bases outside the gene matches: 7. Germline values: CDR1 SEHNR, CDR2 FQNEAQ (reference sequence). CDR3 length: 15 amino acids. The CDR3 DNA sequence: TGTGCCAGCAGCTTCGGACAGGGAAGAATTTCACCCCTCCACTTT. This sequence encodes CASSFGQGRISPLHF.

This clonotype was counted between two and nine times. The CDR3 spells CSARVLEPNSPLHF. The DNA of the CDR3 is TGCAGTGCTAGAGTCCTCGAACCTAATTCACCCCTCCACTTT. This chain links TRBV20-1 with TRBJ1-6, with D hard to call. The CDR3 runs 14 residues. Trimming cost V 1 base and J 6 bases, with 10 bases left between them. Germline assignment: CDR1 DFQATT and CDR2 SNEGSKA (reference sequence).

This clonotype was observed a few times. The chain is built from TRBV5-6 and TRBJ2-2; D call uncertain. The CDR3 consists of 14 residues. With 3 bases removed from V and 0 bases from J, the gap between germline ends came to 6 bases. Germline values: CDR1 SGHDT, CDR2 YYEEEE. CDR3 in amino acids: CASSSTPNTGELFF. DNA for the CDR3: TGTGCCAGCAGCTCTACGCCGAACACCGGGGAGCTGTTTTTT.

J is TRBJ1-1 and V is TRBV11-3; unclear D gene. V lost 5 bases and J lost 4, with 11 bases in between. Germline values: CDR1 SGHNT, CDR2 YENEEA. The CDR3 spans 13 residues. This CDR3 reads CASSLTPFTEAFF. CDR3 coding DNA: TGTGCCAGCAGCCTCACTCCTTTCACTGAAGCTTTCTTT.

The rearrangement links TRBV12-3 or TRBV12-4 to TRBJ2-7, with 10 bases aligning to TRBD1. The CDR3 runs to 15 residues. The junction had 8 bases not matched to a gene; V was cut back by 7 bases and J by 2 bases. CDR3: CASTAGQGGTYEQYF. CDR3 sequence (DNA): TGTGCCAGCACCGCAGGACAGGGGGGAACCTACGAGCAGTACTTC.

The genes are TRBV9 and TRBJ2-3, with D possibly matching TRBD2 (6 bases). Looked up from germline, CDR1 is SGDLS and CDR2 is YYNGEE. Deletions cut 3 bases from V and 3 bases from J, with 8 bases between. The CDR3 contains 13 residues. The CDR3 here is CASSGTMTDTQYF. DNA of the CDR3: TGTGCCAGCAGCGGGACTATGACAGATACGCAGTATTTT.

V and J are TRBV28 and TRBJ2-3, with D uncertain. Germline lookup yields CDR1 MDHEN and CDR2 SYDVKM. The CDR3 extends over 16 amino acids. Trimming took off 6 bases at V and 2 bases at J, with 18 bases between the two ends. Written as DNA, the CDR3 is TGTGCCAGCAGATTAGGAGCCCGAAGATACACAGATACGCAGTATTTT. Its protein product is CASRLGARRYTDTQYF.

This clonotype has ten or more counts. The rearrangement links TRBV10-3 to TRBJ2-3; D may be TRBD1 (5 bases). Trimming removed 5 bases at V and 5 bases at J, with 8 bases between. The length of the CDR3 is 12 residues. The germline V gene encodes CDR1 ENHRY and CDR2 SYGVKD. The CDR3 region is CAISKTGDTQYF. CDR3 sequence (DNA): TGTGCCATCAGTAAAACAGGAGATACGCAGTATTTT.

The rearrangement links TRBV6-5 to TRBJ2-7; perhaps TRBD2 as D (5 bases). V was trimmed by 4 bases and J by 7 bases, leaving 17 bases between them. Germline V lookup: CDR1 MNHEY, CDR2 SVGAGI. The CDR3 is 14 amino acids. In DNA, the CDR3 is TGTGCCAGCAGTTTAAGCGGAGTGGGGTTGGAGCAGTACTTC. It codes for CASSLSGVGLEQYF.

CDR3 DNA: TGCGCCAGCAGCCAAGGATCAGGGTTACAGCAGTTCTTC. Translation: CASSQGSGLQQFF. V and J are TRBV4-3 and TRBJ2-1; tentatively, D is TRBD1 (5 bases). V was cut by 1 base and J by 11 bases, with 12 bases left in between. Germline values: CDR1 LGHNA, CDR2 YSLEER. The CDR3 has 13 amino acids.

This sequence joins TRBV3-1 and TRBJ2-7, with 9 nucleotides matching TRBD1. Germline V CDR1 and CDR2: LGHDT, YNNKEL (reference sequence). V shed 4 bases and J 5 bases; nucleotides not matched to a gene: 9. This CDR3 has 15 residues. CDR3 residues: CASSLAGTGWNEQYF. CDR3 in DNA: TGTGCCAGCAGCCTTGCCGGGACAGGGTGGAACGAGCAGTACTTC.

CDR3 DNA: TGCAGCGCCTTAGCGGGGGGCAGGGAGACCCAGTACTTC. It yields the protein CSALAGGRETQYF. The chain is built from TRBV29-1 and TRBJ2-5; 10 bases agree with TRBD2. Germline V gene sequence: CDR1 SQVTM, CDR2 ANQGSEA. The ends lost 7 bases at V and 5 bases at J; junction bases unmatched: 7. CDR3 length: 13 amino acids.

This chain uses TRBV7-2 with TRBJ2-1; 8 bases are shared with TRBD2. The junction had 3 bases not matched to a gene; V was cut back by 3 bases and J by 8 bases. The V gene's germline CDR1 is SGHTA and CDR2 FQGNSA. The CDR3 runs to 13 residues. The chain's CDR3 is CASSFAGGYEQFF. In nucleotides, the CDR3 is TGTGCCAGCAGCTTCGCGGGGGGATATGAGCAGTTCTTC.

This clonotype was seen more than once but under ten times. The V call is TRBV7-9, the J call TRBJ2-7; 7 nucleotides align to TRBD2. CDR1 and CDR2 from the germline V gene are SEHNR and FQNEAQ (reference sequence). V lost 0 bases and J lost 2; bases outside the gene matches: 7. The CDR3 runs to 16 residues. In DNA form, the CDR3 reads TGTGCCAGCAGCTTAGCGCGTCTGGCGGGGGCCTACGAGCAGTACTTC. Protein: CASSLARLAGAYEQYF.

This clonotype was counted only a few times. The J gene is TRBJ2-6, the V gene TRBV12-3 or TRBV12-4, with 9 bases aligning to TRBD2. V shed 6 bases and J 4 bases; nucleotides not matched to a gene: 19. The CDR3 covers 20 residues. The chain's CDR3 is CASSPSRTSVPPPGANVLTF. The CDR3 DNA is TGTGCCAGCAGCCCCTCTCGGACTAGCGTCCCACCCCCCGGGGCCAACGTCCTGACTTTC.

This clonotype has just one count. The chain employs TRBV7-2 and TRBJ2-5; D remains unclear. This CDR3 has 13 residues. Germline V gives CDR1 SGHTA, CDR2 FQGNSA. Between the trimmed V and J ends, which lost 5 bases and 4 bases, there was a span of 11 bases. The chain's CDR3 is CASSRQTPETQYF. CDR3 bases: TGTGCCAGCAGCCGCCAAACCCCAGAGACCCAGTACTTC.

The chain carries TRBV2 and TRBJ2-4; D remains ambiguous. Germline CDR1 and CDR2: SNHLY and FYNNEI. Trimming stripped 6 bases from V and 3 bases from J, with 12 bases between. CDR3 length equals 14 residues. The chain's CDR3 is CASSPDKGKNIQYF. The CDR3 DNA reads TGTGCCAGCAGCCCCGACAAGGGCAAAAACATTCAGTACTTC.

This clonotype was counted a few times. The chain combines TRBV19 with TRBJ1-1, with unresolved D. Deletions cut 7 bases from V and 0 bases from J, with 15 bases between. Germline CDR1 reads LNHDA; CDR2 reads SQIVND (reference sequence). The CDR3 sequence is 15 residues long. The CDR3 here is CASTPDPVMNTEAFF. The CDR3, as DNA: TGTGCCAGTACCCCGGACCCAGTAATGAACACTGAAGCTTTCTTT. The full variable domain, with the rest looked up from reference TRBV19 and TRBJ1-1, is DGGITQSPKYLFRKEGQNVTLSCEQNLNHDAMYWYRQDPGQGLRLIYYSQIVNDFQKGDIAEGYSVSREKKESFPLTVTSAQKNPTAFYLCASTPDPVMNTEAFFGQGTRLTVV.

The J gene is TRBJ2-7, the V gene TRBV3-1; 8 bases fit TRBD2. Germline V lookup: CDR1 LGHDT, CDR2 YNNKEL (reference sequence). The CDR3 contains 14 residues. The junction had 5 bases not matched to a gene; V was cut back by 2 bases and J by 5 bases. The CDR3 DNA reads TGTGCCAGCAGCCAATCGGGGGGGTACAACGAGCAGTACTTC. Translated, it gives CASSQSGGYNEQYF.

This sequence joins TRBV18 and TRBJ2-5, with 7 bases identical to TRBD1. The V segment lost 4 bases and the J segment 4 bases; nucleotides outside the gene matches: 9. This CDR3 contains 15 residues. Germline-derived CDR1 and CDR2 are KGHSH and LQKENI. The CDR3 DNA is TGTGCCAGCTCACGACAGGGACAAGTCCGAGAGACCCAGTACTTC. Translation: CASSRQGQVRETQYF.

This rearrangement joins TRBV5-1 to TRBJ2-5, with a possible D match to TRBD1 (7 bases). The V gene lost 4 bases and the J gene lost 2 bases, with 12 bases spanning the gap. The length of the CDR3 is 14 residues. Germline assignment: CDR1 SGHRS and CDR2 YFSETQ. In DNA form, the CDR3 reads TGCGCCAGCAGCGCGGGACAGACTCAAGAGACCCAGTACTTC. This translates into CASSAGQTQETQYF.

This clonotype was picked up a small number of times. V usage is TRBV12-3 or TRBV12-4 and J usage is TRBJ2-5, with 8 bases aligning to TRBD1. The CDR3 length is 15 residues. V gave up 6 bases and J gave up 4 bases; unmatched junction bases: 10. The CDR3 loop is CASSPSQGARETQYF. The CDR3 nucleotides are TGTGCCAGCAGCCCTAGCCAGGGGGCGCGAGAGACCCAGTACTTC.

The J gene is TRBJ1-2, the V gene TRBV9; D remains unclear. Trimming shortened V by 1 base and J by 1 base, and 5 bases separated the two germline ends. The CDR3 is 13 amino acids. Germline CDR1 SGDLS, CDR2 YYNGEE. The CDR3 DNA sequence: TGTGCCAGCAGCGTACAGCGTAACTATGGCTACACCTTC. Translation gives CASSVQRNYGYTF.

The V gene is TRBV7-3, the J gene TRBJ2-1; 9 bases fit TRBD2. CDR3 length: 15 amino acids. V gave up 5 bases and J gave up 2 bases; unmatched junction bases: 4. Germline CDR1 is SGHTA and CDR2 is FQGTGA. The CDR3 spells CASSLSGRPYNEQFF. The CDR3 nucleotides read TGTGCCAGCAGCCTCAGCGGGAGGCCCTACAATGAGCAGTTCTTC.